The 21 T cell receptor beta chains reported below all come from one sample, sequenced in a study of blood T cells in healthy people across ages. Together with a sample-barcoded 5' primer, a J-beta primer mix was included in a second PCR lasting about 7 to 12 cycles. Using its own MiXCR run on the 5' RACE reads, TCRdb lists one record per CDR3 protein. Of about 1,500,000 distinct CDR3 sequences in the sample, about 28% were seen once. Sequencing was done on a sample of blood. Receptors originate from a woman aged 25-40 years in good health.

Points on this clonotype: The junction does not match germline at one end; this may be a read error. The chain recombines TRBV6-2 or TRBV6-3 with TRBJ1-2; D unresolved. Germline values: CDR1 MNHEY, CDR2 SVGEGT. The CDR3 consists of 15 residues. The CDR3 protein is CASSPRSPAGYGHTF. The CDR3 nucleotides read TGTGCCAGCAGTCCCCGATCTCCGGCTGGCTATGGCCACACCTTC.

The V call is TRBV5-1, the J call TRBJ1-5, with no clear D. Between the trimmed V and J ends, which lost 0 bases and 9 bases, there was a span of 13 bases. Germline V lookup: CDR1 SGHRS, CDR2 YFSETQ. The CDR3 spans 14 residues. The CDR3 region has the DNA TGCGCCAGCAGCTTGGAGGGCACCCCGGGGCCCCAGCATTTT. Translating gives CASSLEGTPGPQHF. The whole variable domain, filled in from reference TRBV5-1 and TRBJ1-5, reads KAGVTQTPRYLIKTRGQQVTLSCSPISGHRSVSWYQQTPGQGLQFLFEYFSETQRNKGNFPGRFSGRQFSNSRSEMNVSTLELGDSALYLCASSLEGTPGPQHFGDGTRLSIL.

This clonotype appeared many times. The chain combines TRBV10-1 with TRBJ1-1, with TRBD1 matching over 11 bases. Germline V gives CDR1 WNHNN, CDR2 SYGVQD (reference sequence). V shed 4 bases, J shed 2 bases, and the junction held 0 bases outside the gene matches. The CDR3 extends over 14 amino acids. The CDR3: CASSGTGGNTEAFF. The CDR3, as DNA: TGCGCCAGCAGTGGGACAGGGGGCAACACTGAAGCTTTCTTT.

The sample holds a few counts of this clonotype. This chain joins TRBV6-1 and TRBJ2-3; TRBD2 might be the D (6 bases). CDR1 is MNHNS and CDR2 is SASEGT in the germline V gene. Deletions cut 5 bases from V and 0 bases from J, with 9 bases between. CDR3 size: 14 residues. CDR3 sequence (DNA): TGTGCCAGCAGTCTAGCGTATAGCACAGATACGCAGTATTTT. This encodes CASSLAYSTDTQYF.

The chain recombines TRBV28 with TRBJ1-2; D gene ambiguous. The germline V gene encodes CDR1 MDHEN and CDR2 SYDVKM. The germline V and J ends were trimmed by 6 bases and 2 bases, with 19 bases remaining between them. The length of the CDR3 is 16 residues. The CDR3 nucleotides read TGTGCCAGCAGCCCCTTGCGGGTGGAGGGCAACTATGGCTACACCTTC. It is translated as CASSPLRVEGNYGYTF.

The sample holds a few counts of this clonotype. J is TRBJ2-4 and V is TRBV20-1; D gene unclear. The CDR3 is made up of 16 amino acids. Germline V gene data show CDR1 as DFQATT and CDR2 as SNEGSKA (reference sequence). V was pared by 0 bases and J by 0 bases, with 12 bases between. CDR3 nucleotides: TGCAGTGCTAGAGATCCTAACAAGCTAGCCAAAAACATTCAGTACTTC. Translating gives CSARDPNKLAKNIQYF.

This clonotype has more than one count but fewer than ten. This chain uses TRBV6-5 with TRBJ2-1; TRBD2 agrees at 8 bases. This CDR3 is 15 amino acids long. V trimming: 1 base; J trimming: 8 bases; junction bases outside the gene matches: 7. The germline CDR1 and CDR2 sequences are MNHEY and SVGAGI. The CDR3 nucleotides read TGTGCCAGCAGTTACTATGGGGGAGCGGGGGATGAGCAGTTCTTC. Translating it yields CASSYYGGAGDEQFF.

A few counts support this clonotype. The chain is built from TRBV6-6 and TRBJ1-4; D may be TRBD1 (6 bases). Between the trimmed V and J ends, which lost 6 bases and 0 bases, there was a span of 11 bases. Germline V gene lookup returns CDR1 MNHNY and CDR2 SVGAGI (reference sequence). The CDR3 runs to 15 residues. CDR3 loop: CASRKDSSTNEKLFF. The CDR3 DNA is TGTGCCAGCAGGAAGGACAGTTCAACTAATGAAAAACTGTTTTTT.

The chain links TRBV6-6 to TRBJ2-1; 8 positions agree with TRBD2. CDR1 and CDR2 (germline): MNHNY, SVGAGI (reference sequence). V shed 6 bases, J shed 6 bases, and the junction held 7 bases outside the gene matches. The CDR3 is 14 amino acids. The CDR3 nucleotides read TGTGCCAGCAGCGGGGGGGGGGCTCCCAATGAGCAGTTCTTC. This translates into CASSGGGAPNEQFF.

The gene calls are TRBV12-5 and TRBJ2-2; 9 bases fit TRBD2. Germline assignment: CDR1 LGHNT and CDR2 FRNRAP. The CDR3 contains 20 residues. V trimming: 0 bases; J trimming: 0 bases; junction bases outside the gene matches: 11. The CDR3, as DNA: TGTGCTAGTGGTTTGGTATTAGCGGGGGAGACCTACGCGAACACCGGGGAGCTGTTTTTT. Encoded protein: CASGLVLAGETYANTGELFF.

This chain links TRBV20-1 with TRBJ1-1; D unresolved. The CDR3 sequence is 14 residues long. Germline values: CDR1 DFQATT, CDR2 SNEGSKA (reference sequence). V was cut by 7 bases and J by 0 bases, with 15 bases left in between. Written as DNA, the CDR3 is TGCAGTGGCCATAACGGACTGATGAACACTGAAGCTTTCTTT. It yields the protein CSGHNGLMNTEAFF.

V and J are TRBV20-1 and TRBJ2-7; D ambiguous. Germline lookup yields CDR1 DFQATT and CDR2 SNEGSKA (reference sequence). The CDR3 runs 17 residues. V shed 0 bases and J shed 0 bases, with 18 bases lying between them. The CDR3 sequence is CSARDRPGVGSSYEQYF. Written as DNA, the CDR3 is TGCAGTGCTAGAGACCGACCTGGGGTAGGAAGCTCCTACGAGCAGTACTTC.

This clonotype was picked up many times. This chain's CDR3 is CSAGLDGSYEQYF. The CDR3 nucleotides are TGCAGTGCTGGACTGGACGGATCCTACGAGCAGTACTTC. The genes are TRBV29-1 and TRBJ2-7, with D possibly TRBD2 on 5 matching bases. This CDR3 comprises 13 residues. In germline, CDR1 is SQVTM, CDR2 ANQGSEA.

This clonotype was seen a few times. The germline gene is not matched at one end of the junction; a read error may be the cause. The V gene is TRBV2, the J gene TRBJ1-4, with a weak D call TRBD1 (5 bases). This CDR3 comprises 15 residues. Per the germline V gene, CDR1 is SNHLY and CDR2 is FYNNEI. CDR3 in DNA: TGTGCCAGCAGTGAACAGGGTGCGACTAATGAAAAACGGTTTTTT. Amino acid sequence: CASSEQGATNEKRFF.

The table lists this clonotype with a few counts. The chain joins TRBV5-5 to TRBJ2-4; a possible D gene is TRBD1 (5 bases). Trimming cost V 4 bases and J 7 bases, with 12 bases left between them. The CDR3 has 13 residues. In germline, CDR1 is SGHKS, CDR2 YYEKEE (reference sequence). CDR3 DNA: TGTGCCAGCAGCATGCTGCAGGGTAACATTCAGTACTTC. Translating gives CASSMLQGNIQYF. Supplemented by reference TRBV5-5 and TRBJ2-4, the full variable domain reads DAGVTQSPTHLIKTRGQQVTLRCSPISGHKSVSWYQQVLGQGPQFIFQYYEKEERGRGNFPDRFSARQFPNYSSELNVNALLLGDSALYLCASSMLQGNIQYFGAGTRLSVL.

The V and J genes are TRBV20-1 and TRBJ2-3; 10 bases line up with TRBD1. The CDR3 sequence is 14 residues long. Per the germline V gene, CDR1 is DFQATT and CDR2 is SNEGSKA (reference sequence). V dropped 5 bases and J dropped 8; count of bases not matched to a gene: 10. The CDR3 bases are TGCAGTGCTCCTGACAGGGGGCGCGGAGGTACGCAGTATTTT. Translation: CSAPDRGRGGTQYF.

The rearrangement joins TRBV28 to TRBJ2-7; 8 bases are shared with TRBD1. J gave up 1 base and V 6 bases, and 5 bases lay outside the gene matches. CDR3 length: 14 residues. Germline V lookup: CDR1 MDHEN, CDR2 SYDVKM. CDR3 in amino acids: CASRGDRNSYEQYF. CDR3 in DNA: TGTGCCAGCAGGGGGGACAGGAATTCCTACGAGCAGTACTTC. The full variable domain, in which reference TRBV28 and TRBJ2-7 provide the parts outside the CDR3, is DVKVTQSSRYLVKRTGEKVFLECVQDMDHENMFWYRQDPGLGLRLIYFSYDVKMKEKGDIPEGYSVSREKKERFSLILESASTNQTSMYLCASRGDRNSYEQYFGPGTRLTVT.

This chain uses TRBV6-5 with TRBJ1-2; the D is unclear. Germline V lookup: CDR1 MNHEY, CDR2 SVGAGI. V was trimmed by 0 bases and J by 1 base, leaving 6 bases between them. This CDR3 region has 14 residues. The CDR3 loop reads CASSYSVNNYGYTF. The CDR3 DNA reads as TGTGCCAGCAGTTACTCGGTGAATAACTATGGCTACACCTTC.

The chain links TRBV6-1 to TRBJ2-7; the match to TRBD2 covers 12 bases. Looked up from germline, CDR1 is MNHNS and CDR2 is SASEGT. CDR3 size: 15 residues. Losses at the gene ends were 8 bases for V and 4 bases for J; bases not matched to a gene: 9. DNA of the CDR3: TGTGCCAGCCGTCAACTAGCGGGGGGAGCTTACGAGCAGTACTTC. It is translated as CASRQLAGGAYEQYF.

The chain has TRBV30 and TRBJ2-7; D unresolved. Germline CDR1 GTSNPN, CDR2 SVGIG (reference sequence). Trimming removed 1 base at V and 3 bases at J, with 4 bases between. This CDR3 spans 11 amino acids. CDR3 DNA: TGTGCCTGGAGTGCAGGCTACGAGCAGTACTTC. It codes for CAWSAGYEQYF.

The chain couples TRBV27 to TRBJ1-6; D gene uncertain. The CDR3 covers 13 residues. V gave up 9 bases and J gave up 9 bases, with 15 bases separating them. Looked up from germline, CDR1 is MNHEY and CDR2 is SMNVEV (reference sequence). The CDR3 sequence is CARLSPHGSPLHF. DNA for the CDR3: TGTGCCAGGTTATCCCCCCACGGTTCACCCCTCCACTTT.